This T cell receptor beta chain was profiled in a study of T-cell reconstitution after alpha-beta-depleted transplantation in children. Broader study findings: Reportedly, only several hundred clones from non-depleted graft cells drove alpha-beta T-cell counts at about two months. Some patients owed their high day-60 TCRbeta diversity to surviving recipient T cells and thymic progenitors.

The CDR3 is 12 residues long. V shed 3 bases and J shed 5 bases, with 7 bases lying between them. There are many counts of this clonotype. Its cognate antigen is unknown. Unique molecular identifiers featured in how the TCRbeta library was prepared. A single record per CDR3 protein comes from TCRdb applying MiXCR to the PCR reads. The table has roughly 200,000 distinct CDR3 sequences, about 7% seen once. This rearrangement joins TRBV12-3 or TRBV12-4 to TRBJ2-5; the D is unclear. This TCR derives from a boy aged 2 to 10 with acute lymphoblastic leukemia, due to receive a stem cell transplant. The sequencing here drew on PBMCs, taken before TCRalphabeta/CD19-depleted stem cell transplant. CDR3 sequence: CASSFSAETQYF. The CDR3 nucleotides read TGTGCCAGCAGTTTCAGCGCGGAGACCCAGTACTTC.